The sequence of this TCR beta chain was determined in a study of T cells after yellow fever vaccination. V was clipped by 3 bases and J by 3 bases; unmatched bases: 3. Germline CDR1 and CDR2: SGHRS and YFSETQ. This CDR3 spans 15 amino acids. As TCR cDNA was made by 5'RACE template switching, a universal primer site and UMIs were added. Using its own MiXCR run on the 5' RACE reads, TCRdb lists one record per CDR3 protein. The profile shows around 250,000 distinct CDR3 sequences, roughly 5.2% of them singletons. General study points: Peaking faster, on day 5 versus 15, the secondary response was nonetheless weaker. CD4 and CD8 compartments shared a small share of clonotypes, likely from convergent recombination. The booster response re-showed most primary clones: about 96% CD4, around 90% CD8.

There are a few counts of this clonotype. The target antigen is unknown. This sequence originates from a man aged 18 to 29 who received the YFV17D yellow fever vaccine. Specimen: CD4+ T cells sorted from PBMCs, collected on the day of the yellow fever booster vaccination. The V call is TRBV5-1, the J call TRBJ2-5, with 12 bases fitting TRBD2. DNA of the CDR3: TGCGCCAGCAGCTCTAGCGGGGGGGCCAAAGAGACCCAGTACTTC. Protein: CASSSSGGAKETQYF.